This T cell receptor beta chain was sequenced for a study of cytomegalovirus exposure and HLA in healthy donors. Method: immunoSEQ multiplex PCR; TCRdb's copy keeps in-frame clones and lacks some. The table records roughly 56,000 clones, 93% of them present only once. The CDR3 totals 15 residues. Germline values: CDR1 SGDLS, CDR2 YYNGEE. Trimming left V 0 bases short and J 0 bases short, with 7 bases between. This rearrangement joins TRBV9 to TRBJ2-1; D remains unclear. This receptor was identified in a woman aged 18-29 years in good health and CMV-seropositive. Sequencing input: PBMCs. The CDR3 nucleotides read TGTGCCAGCAGCGTAGGGAGACTCTCCTACAATGAGCAGTTCTTC. Translating it yields CASSVGRLSYNEQFF.